This TCR beta chain was sequenced during a study of blood T cell repertoires in COVID-19. Looking at the study overall: COVID-19 samples collected from the United States, Italy and Spain covered acute and convalescent phases. From T cells, B-cell-depleted T cells, or PBMCs came the material, which was cDNA or gDNA.

Only in-frame clones appear in the TCRdb table, and some are missing; sequencing was by immunoSEQ multiplex PCR. The repertoire holds approximately 300,000 clones, with approximately 90% as singletons. Per germline, CDR1 SGHRS and CDR2 YFSETQ. V lost 4 bases and J 0 bases, leaving 6 bases between the germline ends. There are 13 residues in the CDR3. The chain is built from TRBV5-1 and TRBJ2-3, with D maybe TRBD2 (6 bases). Input material: peripheral blood. The clonotype comes from a man aged 40-49 years with acute or convalescent COVID-19. CDR3 DNA: TGCGCCAGCAGCGGGGGGAGCACAGATACGCAGTATTTT. Its protein product is CASSGGSTDTQYF.